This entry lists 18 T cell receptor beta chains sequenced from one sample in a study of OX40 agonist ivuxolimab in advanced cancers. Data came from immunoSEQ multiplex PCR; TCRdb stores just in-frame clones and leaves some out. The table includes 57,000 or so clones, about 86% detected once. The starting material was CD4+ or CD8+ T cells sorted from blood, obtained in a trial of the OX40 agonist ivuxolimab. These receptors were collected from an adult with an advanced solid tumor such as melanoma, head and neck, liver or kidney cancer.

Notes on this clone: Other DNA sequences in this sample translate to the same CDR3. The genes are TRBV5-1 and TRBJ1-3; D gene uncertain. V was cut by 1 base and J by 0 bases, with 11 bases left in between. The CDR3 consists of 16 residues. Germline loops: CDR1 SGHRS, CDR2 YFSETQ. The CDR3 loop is CASSLNLAYSGNTIYF. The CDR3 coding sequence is TGCGCCAGCAGCTTGAACTTAGCCTACTCTGGAAACACCATATATTTT. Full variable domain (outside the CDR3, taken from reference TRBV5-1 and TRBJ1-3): KAGVTQTPRYLIKTRGQQVTLSCSPISGHRSVSWYQQTPGQGLQFLFEYFSETQRNKGNFPGRFSGRQFSNSRSEMNVSTLELGDSALYLCASSLNLAYSGNTIYFGEGSWLTVV.

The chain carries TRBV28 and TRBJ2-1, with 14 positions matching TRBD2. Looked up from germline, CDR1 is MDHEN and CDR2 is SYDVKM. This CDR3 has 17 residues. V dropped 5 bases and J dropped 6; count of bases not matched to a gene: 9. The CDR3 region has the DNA TGTGCCAGCAGTCCAGCCGGGACTAGCGGGAGAGGCAATGAGCAGTTCTTC. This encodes CASSPAGTSGRGNEQFF. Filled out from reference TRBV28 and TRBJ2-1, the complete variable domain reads DVKVTQSSRYLVKRTGEKVFLECVQDMDHENMFWYRQDPGLGLRLIYFSYDVKMKEKGDIPEGYSVSREKKERFSLILESASTNQTSMYLCASSPAGTSGRGNEQFFGPGTRLTVL.

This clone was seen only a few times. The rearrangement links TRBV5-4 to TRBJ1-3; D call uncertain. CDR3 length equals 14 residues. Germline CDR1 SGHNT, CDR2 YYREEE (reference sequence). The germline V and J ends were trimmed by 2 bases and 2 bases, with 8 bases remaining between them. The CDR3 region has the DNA TGTGCCAGCAGCTTAGACGGAACTGGAAACACCATATATTTT. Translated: CASSLDGTGNTIYF.

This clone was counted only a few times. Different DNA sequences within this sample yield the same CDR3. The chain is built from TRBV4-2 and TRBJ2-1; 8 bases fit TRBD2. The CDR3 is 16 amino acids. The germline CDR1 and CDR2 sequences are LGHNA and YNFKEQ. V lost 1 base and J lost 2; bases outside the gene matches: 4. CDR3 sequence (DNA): TGTGCCAGCAGCCAAGGGGCGGGGGGAACCTACAATGAGCAGTTCTTC. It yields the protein CASSQGAGGTYNEQFF.

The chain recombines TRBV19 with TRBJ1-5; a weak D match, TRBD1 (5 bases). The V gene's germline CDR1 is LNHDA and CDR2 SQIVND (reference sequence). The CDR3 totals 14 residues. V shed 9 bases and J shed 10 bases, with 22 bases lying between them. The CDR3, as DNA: TGTGCCAGCCACAGCCGGGACCTAAATATCCCCCAGCATTTT. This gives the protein CASHSRDLNIPQHF.

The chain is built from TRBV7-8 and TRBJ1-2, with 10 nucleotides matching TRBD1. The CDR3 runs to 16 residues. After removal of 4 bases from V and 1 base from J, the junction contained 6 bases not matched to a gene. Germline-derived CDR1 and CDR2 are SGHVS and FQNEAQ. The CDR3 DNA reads TGTGCCAGCAGCTCGGCGGGGGACAGGGGTAACTATGGCTACACCTTC. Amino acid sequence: CASSSAGDRGNYGYTF.

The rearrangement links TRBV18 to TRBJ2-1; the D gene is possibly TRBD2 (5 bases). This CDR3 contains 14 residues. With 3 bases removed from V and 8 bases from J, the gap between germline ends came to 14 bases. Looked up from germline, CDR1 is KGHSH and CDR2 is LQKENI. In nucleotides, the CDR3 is TGTGCCAGCTCACCTAGAACCTCGAGGGATGAGCAGTTCTTC. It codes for CASSPRTSRDEQFF. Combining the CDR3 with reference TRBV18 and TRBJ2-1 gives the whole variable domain NAGVMQNPRHLVRRRGQEARLRCSPMKGHSHVYWYRQLPEEGLKFMVYLQKENIIDESGMPKERFSAEFPKEGPSILRIQQVVRGDSAAYFCASSPRTSRDEQFFGPGTRLTVL.

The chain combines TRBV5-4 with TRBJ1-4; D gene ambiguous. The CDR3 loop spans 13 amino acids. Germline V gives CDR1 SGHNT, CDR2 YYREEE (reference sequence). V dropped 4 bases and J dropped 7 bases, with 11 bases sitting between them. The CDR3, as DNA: TGTGCCAGCAGCACCCCCCTCAGTGAAAAACTGTTTTTT. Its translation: CASSTPLSEKLFF.

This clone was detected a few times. Here the CDR3 reads CASSPDGNSGNTIYF. The CDR3 DNA follows: TGTGCCAGCAGCCCGGACGGCAACTCTGGAAACACCATATATTTT. The chain is built from TRBV2 and TRBJ1-3; no reliable D call. The germline gives CDR1 SNHLY, CDR2 FYNNEI. The CDR3 runs to 15 residues. Trimming pared 6 bases from V and 0 bases from J, leaving 12 bases between.

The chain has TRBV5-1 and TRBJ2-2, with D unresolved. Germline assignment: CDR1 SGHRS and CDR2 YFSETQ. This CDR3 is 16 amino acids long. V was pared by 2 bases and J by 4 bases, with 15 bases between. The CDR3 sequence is CASSFGSPAATGELFF. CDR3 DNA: TGCGCCAGCAGCTTCGGCAGCCCCGCGGCCACCGGGGAGCTGTTTTTT.

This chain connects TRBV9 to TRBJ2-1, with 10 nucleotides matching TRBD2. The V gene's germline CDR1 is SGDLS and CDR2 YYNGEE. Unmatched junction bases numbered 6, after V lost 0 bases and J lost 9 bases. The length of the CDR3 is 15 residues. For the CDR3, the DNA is TGTGCCAGCAGCGTAGGGTCTAGCGGGAGTGGTGAGCAGTTCTTC. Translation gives CASSVGSSGSGEQFF. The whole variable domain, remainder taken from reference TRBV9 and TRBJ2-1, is DSGVTQTPKHLITATGQRVTLRCSPRSGDLSVYWYQQSLDQGLQFLIQYYNGEERAKGNILERFSAQQFPDLHSELNLSSLELGDSALYFCASSVGSSGSGEQFFGPGTRLTVL.

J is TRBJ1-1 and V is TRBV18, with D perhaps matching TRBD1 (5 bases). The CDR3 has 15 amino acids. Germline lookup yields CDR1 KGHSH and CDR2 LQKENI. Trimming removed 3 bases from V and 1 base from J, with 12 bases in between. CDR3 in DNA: TGTGCCAGCTCACCCGAGGCGCAGGGGAACACTGAAGCTTTCTTT. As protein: CASSPEAQGNTEAFF.

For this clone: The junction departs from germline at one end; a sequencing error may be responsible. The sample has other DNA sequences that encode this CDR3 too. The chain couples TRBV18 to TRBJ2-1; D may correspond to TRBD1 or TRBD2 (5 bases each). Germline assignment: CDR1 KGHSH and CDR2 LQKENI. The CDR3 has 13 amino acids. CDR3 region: CASSPGPGNEQFF. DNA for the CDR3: TGCGCCAGCTCACCGGGACCAGGCAATGAGCAGTTCTTC.

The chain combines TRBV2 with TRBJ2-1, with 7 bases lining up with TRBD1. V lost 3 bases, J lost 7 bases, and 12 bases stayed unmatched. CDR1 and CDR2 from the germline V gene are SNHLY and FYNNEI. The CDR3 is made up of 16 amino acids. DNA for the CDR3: TGTGCCAGCAGTGAGAAAGGGGGCAGGGGAAGGAATGAGCAGTTCTTC. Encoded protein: CASSEKGGRGRNEQFF. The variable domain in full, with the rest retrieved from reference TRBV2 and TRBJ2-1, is EPEVTQTPSHQVTQMGQEVILRCVPISNHLYFYWYRQILGQKVEFLVSFYNNEISEKSEIFDDQFSVERPDGSNFTLKIRSTKLEDSAMYFCASSEKGGRGRNEQFFGPGTRLTVL.

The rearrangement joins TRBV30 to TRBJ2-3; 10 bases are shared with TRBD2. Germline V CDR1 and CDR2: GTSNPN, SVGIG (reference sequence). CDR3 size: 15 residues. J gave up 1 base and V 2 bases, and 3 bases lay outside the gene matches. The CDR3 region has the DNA TGTGCCTGGAGTTCCGGGACTAGCGGCACAGATACGCAGTATTTT. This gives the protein CAWSSGTSGTDTQYF.

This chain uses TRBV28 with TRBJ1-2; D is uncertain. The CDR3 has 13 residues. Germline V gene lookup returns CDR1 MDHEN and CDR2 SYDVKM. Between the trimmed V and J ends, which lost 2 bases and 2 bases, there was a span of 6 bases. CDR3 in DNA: TGTGCCAGCAGTTTAGGGGAAAACTATGGCTACACCTTC. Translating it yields CASSLGENYGYTF.

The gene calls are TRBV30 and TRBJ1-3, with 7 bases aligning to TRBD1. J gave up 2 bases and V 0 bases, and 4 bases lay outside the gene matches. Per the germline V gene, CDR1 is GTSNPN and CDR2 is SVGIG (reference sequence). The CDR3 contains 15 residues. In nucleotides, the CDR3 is TGTGCCTGGAGTGTACACAGGGGAACTGGAAACACCATATATTTT. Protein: CAWSVHRGTGNTIYF.

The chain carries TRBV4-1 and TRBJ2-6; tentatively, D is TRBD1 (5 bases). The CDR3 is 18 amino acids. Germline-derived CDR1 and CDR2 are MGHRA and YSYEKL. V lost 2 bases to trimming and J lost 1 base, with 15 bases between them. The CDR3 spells CASSQFRTLNSGANVLTF. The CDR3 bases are TGCGCCAGCAGCCAATTTCGGACACTGAATTCTGGGGCCAACGTCCTGACTTTC.